The rows below give T cell receptor beta chains drawn from one sample of a study of chemoradiotherapy in HPV16-positive cancers. Produced via immunoSEQ multiplex PCR; TCRdb's table is partial and in-frame only. The sample has fewer than 25,000 clones, just under 75% seen once; the top ten hold about 2.4%. The sample here was taken from a patient who underwent chemoradiotherapy. These receptors all stem from a human donor with HPV-associated anogenital cancer. Both conserved end residues are part of each CDR3. The order of the fields is clone size, J gene, V gene, CDR3 length, D gene, CDR3 DNA, CDR3 protein. A D gene is named only where the DNA matches it firmly. Clone sizes are given selectively: once, few, many, or a class where the clone is expanded.

clone size: -; J gene: TRBJ1-2; V gene: TRBV18; CDR3 length: 14; D gene: TRBD1; CDR3 DNA: TGTGCCAGCTCACCTTCAGGGGGCGACTATGGCTACACCTTC; CDR3 protein: CASSPSGGDYGYTF
clone size: -; J gene: TRBJ2-2; V gene: TRBV5-1; CDR3 length: 15; D gene: -; CDR3 DNA: TGCGCCAGCAGCATCACCCAAGGGGGCACCGGGGAGCTGTTTTTT; CDR3 protein: CASSITQGGTGELFF
clone size: once; J gene: TRBJ2-3; V gene: TRBV11-2; CDR3 length: 16; D gene: -; CDR3 DNA: TGTGCCAGCAGCCTACAGGGACGGAAGAGCACAGATACGCAGTATTTT; CDR3 protein: CASSLQGRKSTDTQYF
clone size: few; J gene: TRBJ1-5; V gene: TRBV28; CDR3 length: 14; D gene: -; CDR3 DNA: TGTGCCAGCAGCCAAGGGGGTAGCAATCAGCCCCAGCATTTT; CDR3 protein: CASSQGGSNQPQHF
clone size: -; J gene: TRBJ1-2; V gene: TRBV30; CDR3 length: 14; D gene: -; CDR3 DNA: TGTGCCTGGAGAACACAAACAGGGTACTATGGCTACACCTTC; CDR3 protein: CAWRTQTGYYGYTF
clone size: few; J gene: TRBJ1-2; V gene: TRBV7-2; CDR3 length: 15; D gene: TRBD1; CDR3 DNA: TGTGCCAGCACAATAACAGGGGCTCGAGGCTATGGCTACACCTTC; CDR3 protein: CASTITGARGYGYTF
clone size: -; J gene: TRBJ1-3; V gene: TRBV7-2; CDR3 length: 15; D gene: -; CDR3 DNA: TGTGCCAGCAGCTTCGGCAGGAACTCTGGAAACACCATATATTTT; CDR3 protein: CASSFGRNSGNTIYF
clone size: -; J gene: TRBJ1-2; V gene: TRBV5-8; CDR3 length: 14; D gene: -; CDR3 DNA: TGTGCCAGCAGTCTTACTCAAGTTAACTATGGCTACACCTTC; CDR3 protein: CASSLTQVNYGYTF
clone size: -; J gene: TRBJ1-5; V gene: TRBV11-2; CDR3 length: 13; D gene: -; CDR3 DNA: TGTGCCAGCAGCTTAGATGGAGGTCAGCCCCAGCATTTT; CDR3 protein: CASSLDGGQPQHF
clone size: -; J gene: TRBJ1-4; V gene: TRBV18; CDR3 length: 16; D gene: -; CDR3 DNA: TGTGCCAGCTCACCAGGACCAAGATTAGGGGAGGGAAAACTGTTTTTT; CDR3 protein: CASSPGPRLGEGKLFF
clone size: -; J gene: TRBJ2-3; V gene: TRBV29-1; CDR3 length: 16; D gene: TRBD2; CDR3 DNA: TGCAGCGTTGAAAGGGGGACTAGCGGGAGTGGTCGTACGCAGTATTTT; CDR3 protein: CSVERGTSGSGRTQYF
clone size: -; J gene: TRBJ2-3; V gene: TRBV6-4; CDR3 length: 15; D gene: TRBD1; CDR3 DNA: TGTGCCAGCAGTGAGGGGGACAGGGGAGCAGATACGCAGTATTTT; CDR3 protein: CASSEGDRGADTQYF
clone size: -; J gene: TRBJ2-2; V gene: TRBV6-6; CDR3 length: 13; D gene: -; CDR3 DNA: TGTGCCAGCAGTGACGGATACACCGGGGAGCTGTTTTTT; CDR3 protein: CASSDGYTGELFF
clone size: -; J gene: TRBJ1-5; V gene: TRBV7-5; CDR3 length: 17; D gene: -; CDR3 DNA: TGTGTCAGAAGCTTAAAGGACGTAGGGAGGCACAATCAGCCCCAGCATTTT; CDR3 protein: CVRSLKDVGRHNQPQHF
clone size: -; J gene: TRBJ2-2; V gene: TRBV6-1; CDR3 length: 14; D gene: -; CDR3 DNA: TGTGCCAGCAGTGAAGCCCGGATCATAAGGGTGCTGTTTTTT; CDR3 protein: CASSEARIIRVLFF